This TCR beta chain was identified in a study of shared clonotypes between healthy human individuals. Splitting the CD4+ cells yielded a CD45RA+ naive subset and a CD45RA-negative memory subset. In germline, CDR1 is WNHNN, CDR2 SYGVQD (reference sequence). There are 13 residues in the CDR3. The V end was cut by 4 bases, the J end by 6 bases, with 13 bases between. Repertoires were generated with immunoSEQ multiplex PCR, while TCRdb's copy carries only in-frame clones and drops some. The sample contains under 750,000 clones, over 55% of which appear only once. The genes are TRBV10-1 and TRBJ2-7; D might be TRBD1 or TRBD2, each matching 5 bases. Sequenced input: memory CD4+ T cells sorted from blood. This sample's subset: CD45RA-negative fraction. The receptor's source is a woman aged 25 to 45 in good health. The CDR3, as DNA: TGCGCCAGCAGTGCGAACCGGGACCTCGAGCAGTACTTC. Translating gives CASSANRDLEQYF.